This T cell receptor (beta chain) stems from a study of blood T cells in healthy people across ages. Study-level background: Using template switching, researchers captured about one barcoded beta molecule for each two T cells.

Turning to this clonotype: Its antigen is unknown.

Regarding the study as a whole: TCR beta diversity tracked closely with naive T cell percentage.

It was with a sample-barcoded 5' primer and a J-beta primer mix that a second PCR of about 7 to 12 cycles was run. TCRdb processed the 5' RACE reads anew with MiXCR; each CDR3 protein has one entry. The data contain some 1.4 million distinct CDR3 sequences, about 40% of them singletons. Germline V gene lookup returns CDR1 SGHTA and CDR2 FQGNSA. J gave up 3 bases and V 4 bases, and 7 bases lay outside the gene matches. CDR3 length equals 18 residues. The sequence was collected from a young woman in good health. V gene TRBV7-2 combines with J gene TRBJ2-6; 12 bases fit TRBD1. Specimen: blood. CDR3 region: CASSSGTGGAYGANVLTF. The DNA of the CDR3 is TGTGCCAGCAGCTCCGGGACAGGGGGCGCATATGGGGCCAACGTCCTGACTTTC.